Shown below are 18 T cell receptor beta chains from a single sample sequenced in a study of blood T cell repertoires in COVID-19. Sequencing was performed with immunoSEQ multiplex PCR; in TCRdb, only in-frame clones are kept and a portion is missing. In the table there are roughly 400,000 clones, approximately 92% of which are singletons. Material: PBMCs or T cells enriched from blood (not recorded which). Source of these receptors: a man younger than 45 who had recovered from COVID-19.

The rearrangement links TRBV30 to TRBJ2-3; no definite D call. This CDR3 is 15 amino acids long. Germline V gene data show CDR1 as GTSNPN and CDR2 as SVGIG (reference sequence). V was pared by 0 bases and J by 0 bases, with 10 bases between. The CDR3 protein is CAWSVHGSSTDTQYF. The CDR3, as DNA: TGTGCCTGGAGTGTACACGGGTCTAGCACAGATACGCAGTATTTT.

As DNA, the CDR3 is TGCGCCAGCAGTGAGTCCGTAACAGGGTACGGCTACACCTTC. Translating it yields CASSESVTGYGYTF. The chain is built from TRBV10-2 and TRBJ1-2; a possible D gene is TRBD1 (6 bases). CDR1 and CDR2 from the germline V gene are WSHSY and SAAADI. CDR3 length: 14 residues. V shed 0 bases and J shed 8 bases, with 13 bases lying between them.

There are a few counts of this clone. This sequence joins TRBV3-1 (or the pseudogene TRBV3-2) and TRBJ1-1, with D uncertain. CDR3 size: 12 residues. The germline CDR1 and CDR2 sequences are LGHDT and YNNKEL (reference sequence). V dropped 2 bases and J dropped 1 base, with 2 bases sitting between them. This CDR3 is CASSQQNTEAFF. The CDR3 nucleotides read TGTGCCAGCAGCCAACAGAACACTGAAGCTTTCTTT.

V usage is TRBV20-1 and J usage is TRBJ2-1; TRBD2 matches at 11 bases. The CDR3 length is 14 residues. Trimming took 3 bases from V and 5 from J; bases not matched to a gene: 3. CDR1 is DFQATT and CDR2 is SNEGSKA in the germline V gene (reference sequence). CDR3 sequence (DNA): TGCAGTGCTAGTCTAGCGGGAGGTAACAATGAGCAGTTCTTC. Amino acid sequence: CSASLAGGNNEQFF.

The chain carries TRBV18 and TRBJ1-2; 7 bases agree with TRBD1. Germline CDR1 KGHSH, CDR2 LQKENI. V was pared by 3 bases and J by 0 bases, with 4 bases of the junction left unmatched. The CDR3 totals 15 residues. The chain's CDR3 is CASSPQTGSNYGYTF. The CDR3, as DNA: TGTGCCAGCTCACCGCAGACAGGGTCTAACTATGGCTACACCTTC. Full variable domain (remainder filled in from reference TRBV18 and TRBJ1-2): NAGVMQNPRHLVRRRGQEARLRCSPMKGHSHVYWYRQLPEEGLKFMVYLQKENIIDESGMPKERFSAEFPKEGPSILRIQQVVRGDSAAYFCASSPQTGSNYGYTFGSGTRLTVV.

The rearrangement links TRBV7-9 to TRBJ2-3; tentatively, D is TRBD1 (6 bases). The CDR3 loop spans 16 amino acids. Trimming took off 4 bases at V and 1 base at J, with 15 bases between the two ends. Germline assignment: CDR1 SEHNR and CDR2 FQNEAQ (reference sequence). CDR3 nucleotide sequence: TGTGCCAGCAGCTCCCCCGGGGCAGGGGGCACAGATACGCAGTATTTT. Protein product: CASSSPGAGGTDTQYF.

This chain joins TRBV5-1 and TRBJ2-3, with unresolved D. Trimming cost V 3 bases and J 1 base, with 12 bases left between them. Germline V gene lookup returns CDR1 SGHRS and CDR2 YFSETQ. The CDR3 runs to 15 residues. The CDR3 spells CASSSGLGGTDTQYF. CDR3 nucleotides: TGCGCCAGCAGCTCTGGGCTTGGCGGCACAGATACGCAGTATTTT.

This chain joins TRBV18 and TRBJ2-1; TRBD1 is a possible D gene (5 bases). This CDR3 is built from 13 residues. V shed 6 bases and J shed 9 bases, with 15 bases lying between them. CDR1 is KGHSH and CDR2 is LQKENI in the germline V gene. This CDR3 reads CASSADFQGEQFF. CDR3 nucleotides: TGTGCCAGCTCGGCTGACTTTCAGGGTGAGCAGTTCTTC.

The gene calls are TRBV27 and TRBJ2-7, with D maybe TRBD2 (6 bases). The CDR3 is made up of 18 amino acids. Germline CDR1 reads MNHEY; CDR2 reads SMNVEV (reference sequence). V shed 6 bases and J shed 0 bases, with 24 bases lying between them. CDR3 nucleotide sequence: TGTGCCAGCAGAAGATCTCCGATTAGCGGTCCGAGCTCCTACGAGCAGTACTTC. Its translation: CASRRSPISGPSSYEQYF.

In its sample, this clone was seen once. The V and J genes are TRBV10-3 and TRBJ2-2; a possible D gene is TRBD1 (6 bases). V lost 11 bases and J lost 0, with 7 bases in between. The CDR3 runs to 12 residues. CDR1 and CDR2 from the germline V gene are ENHRY and SYGVKD. The CDR3 region is CASGANTGELFF. DNA for the CDR3: TGTGCCTCAGGGGCGAACACCGGGGAGCTGTTTTTT.

The chain recombines TRBV19 with TRBJ1-2, with 9 bases aligning to TRBD1. The CDR3 is 15 residues long. CDR1 is LNHDA, CDR2 SQIVND, per germline (reference sequence). V was clipped by 2 bases and J by 5 bases; unmatched bases: 6. The CDR3 DNA is TGTGCCAGTAGTATAAACCGCGGACAGGGGTATGGCTACACCTTC. It encodes CASSINRGQGYGYTF.

This clone came up a few times. This chain joins TRBV7-3 and TRBJ2-5, with D maybe TRBD1 (6 bases). V was pared by 1 base and J by 3 bases, with 6 bases between. Germline V lookup: CDR1 SGHTA, CDR2 FQGTGA. The CDR3 length is 13 residues. The CDR3 DNA reads TGTGCCAGCAGCTTAAACAGGGAAGAGACCCAGTACTTC. Protein: CASSLNREETQYF.

This clone was found once. The V call is TRBV29-1, the J call TRBJ2-5, with D perhaps matching TRBD1 (6 bases). Trimming took 4 bases from V and 1 from J, leaving 13 bases between them. The CDR3 spans 14 residues. The V gene's germline CDR1 is SQVTM and CDR2 ANQGSEA. In DNA form, the CDR3 reads TGCAGCGTTGCCGGGGACACAAGCCAAGAGACCCAGTACTTC. This translates into CSVAGDTSQETQYF.

This chain uses TRBV30 with TRBJ1-1, with D possibly TRBD1 on 5 matching bases. Trimming stripped 6 bases from V and 3 bases from J, with 17 bases between. This CDR3 spans 14 amino acids. The germline CDR1 and CDR2 sequences are GTSNPN and SVGIG (reference sequence). Written as DNA, the CDR3 is TGTGCCTGTTCGCGGGCGGGGGGGTACACTGAAGCTTTCTTT. Translating it yields CACSRAGGYTEAFF.

This clone came up once. The V call is TRBV6-5, the J call TRBJ1-4; D call uncertain. The germline gives CDR1 MNHEY, CDR2 SVGAGI. This CDR3 region has 14 residues. V lost 6 bases, J lost 7 bases, and 15 bases lay in between. The CDR3 region has the DNA TGTGCCAGCAGGGGTTACCGCGGCGGTGAAAAACTGTTTTTT. Protein: CASRGYRGGEKLFF.

The chain employs TRBV6-5 and TRBJ2-7; D perhaps matches TRBD2 (6 bases). Germline loops: CDR1 MNHEY, CDR2 SVGAGI. The V and J ends lost 7 bases and 3 bases respectively, with 16 bases between them. The CDR3 extends over 14 amino acids. The CDR3 sequence: CASTGASENYEQYF. CDR3 nucleotides: TGTGCCAGCACCGGGGCTAGCGAAAACTACGAGCAGTACTTC.

V usage is TRBV28 and J usage is TRBJ2-5; 7 bases map to TRBD1. CDR3 length: 13 amino acids. J gave up 2 bases and V 5 bases, and 2 bases lay outside the gene matches. Germline V gene sequence: CDR1 MDHEN, CDR2 SYDVKM. The CDR3 loop reads CASSRQGQETQYF. Here the CDR3 DNA reads TGTGCCAGCAGTCGACAGGGACAAGAGACCCAGTACTTC.

In its sample, this clone was seen a few times. The gene calls are TRBV15 and TRBJ2-3; 7 positions match TRBD1. Trimming at V came to 5 bases and at J to 4 bases, leaving 12 bases not matched to a gene. Germline CDR1 and CDR2: LNHNV and YYDKDF (reference sequence). This CDR3 is 16 amino acids long. CDR3 region: CATSGGEGAVADTQYF. The CDR3 DNA follows: TGTGCCACCAGCGGAGGTGAGGGGGCAGTAGCAGATACGCAGTATTTT.